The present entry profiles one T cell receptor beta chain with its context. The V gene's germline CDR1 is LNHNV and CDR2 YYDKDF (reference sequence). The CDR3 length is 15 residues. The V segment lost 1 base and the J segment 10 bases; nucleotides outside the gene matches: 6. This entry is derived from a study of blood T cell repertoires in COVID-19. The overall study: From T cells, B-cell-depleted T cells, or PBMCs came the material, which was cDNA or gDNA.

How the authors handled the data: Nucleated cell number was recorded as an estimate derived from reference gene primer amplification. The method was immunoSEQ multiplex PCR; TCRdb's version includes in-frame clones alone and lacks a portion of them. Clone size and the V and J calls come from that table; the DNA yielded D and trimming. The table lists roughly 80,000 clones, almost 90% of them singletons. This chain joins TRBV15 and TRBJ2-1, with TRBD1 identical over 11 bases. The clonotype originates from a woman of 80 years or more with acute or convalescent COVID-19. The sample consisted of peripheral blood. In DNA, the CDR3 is TGTGCCACCAGCAGAGCGTGGACAGGGGGCGAGGAGCAGTTCTTC. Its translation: CATSRAWTGGEEQFF.